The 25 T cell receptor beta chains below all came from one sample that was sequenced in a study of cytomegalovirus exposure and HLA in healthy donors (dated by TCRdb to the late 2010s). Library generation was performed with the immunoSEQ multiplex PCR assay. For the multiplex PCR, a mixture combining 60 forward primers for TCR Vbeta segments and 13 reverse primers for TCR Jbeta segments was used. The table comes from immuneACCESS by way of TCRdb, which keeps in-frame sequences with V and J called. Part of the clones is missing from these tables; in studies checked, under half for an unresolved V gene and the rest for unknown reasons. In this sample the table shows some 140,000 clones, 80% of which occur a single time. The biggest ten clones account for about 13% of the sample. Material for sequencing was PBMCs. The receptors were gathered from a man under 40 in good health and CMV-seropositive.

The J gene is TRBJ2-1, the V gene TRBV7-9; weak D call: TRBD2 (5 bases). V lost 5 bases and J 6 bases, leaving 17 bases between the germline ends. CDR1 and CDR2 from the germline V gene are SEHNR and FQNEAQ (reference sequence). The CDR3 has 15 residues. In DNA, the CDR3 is TGTGCCAGCAGCCCAAGTGGGAGTCCCCGCAATGAGCAGTTCTTC. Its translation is CASSPSGSPRNEQFF.

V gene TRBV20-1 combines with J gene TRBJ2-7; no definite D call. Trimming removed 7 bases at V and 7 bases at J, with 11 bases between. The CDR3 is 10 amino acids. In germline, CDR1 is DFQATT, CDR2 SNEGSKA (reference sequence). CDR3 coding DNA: TGCAGTGGACGATCGGAGGAGCAGTACTTC. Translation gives CSGRSEEQYF.

Here the CDR3 DNA reads TGTGCCATCAGTGACACAGGGGGCGCCGATACGCAGTATTTT. Translation gives CAISDTGGADTQYF. This chain links TRBV10-3 with TRBJ2-3; 9 bases are a match to TRBD1. The CDR3 contains 14 residues. With 3 bases clipped from V and 6 bases from J, the junction kept 4 bases outside the gene matches. Germline lookup yields CDR1 ENHRY and CDR2 SYGVKD.

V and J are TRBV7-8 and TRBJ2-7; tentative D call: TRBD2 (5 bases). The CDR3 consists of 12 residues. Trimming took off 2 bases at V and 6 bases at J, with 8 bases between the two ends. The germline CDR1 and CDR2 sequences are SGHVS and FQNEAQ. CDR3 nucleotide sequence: TGTGCCAGCAGCTTACGAGGGCGCGAGCAGTACTTC. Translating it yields CASSLRGREQYF.

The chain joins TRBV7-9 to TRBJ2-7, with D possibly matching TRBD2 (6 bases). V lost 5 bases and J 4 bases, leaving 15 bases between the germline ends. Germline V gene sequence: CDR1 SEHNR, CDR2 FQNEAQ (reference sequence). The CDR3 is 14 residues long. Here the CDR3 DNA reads TGTGCCAGCAGCCGCAAGGCGGGACCATACGAGCAGTACTTC. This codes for CASSRKAGPYEQYF.

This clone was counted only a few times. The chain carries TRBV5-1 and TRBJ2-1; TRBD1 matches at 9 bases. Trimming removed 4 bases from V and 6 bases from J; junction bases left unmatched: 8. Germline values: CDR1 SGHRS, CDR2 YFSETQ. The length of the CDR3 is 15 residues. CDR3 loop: CASSNRDRDANEQFF. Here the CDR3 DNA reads TGCGCCAGCAGCAACCGGGACAGGGACGCCAATGAGCAGTTCTTC.

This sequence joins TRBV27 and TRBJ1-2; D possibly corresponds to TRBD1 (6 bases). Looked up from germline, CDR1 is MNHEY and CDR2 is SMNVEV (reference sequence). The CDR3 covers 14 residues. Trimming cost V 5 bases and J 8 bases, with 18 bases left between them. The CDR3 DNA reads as TGTGCCAGCAGTCTGGAGACAGGTCGGGGAGGCTACACCTTC. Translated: CASSLETGRGGYTF.

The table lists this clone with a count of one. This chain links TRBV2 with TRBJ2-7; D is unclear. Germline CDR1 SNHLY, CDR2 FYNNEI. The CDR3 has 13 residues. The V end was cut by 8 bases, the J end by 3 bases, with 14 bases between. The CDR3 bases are TGTGCCAGCGGTCTTGTGCGCGGCTACGAGCAGTACTTC. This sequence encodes CASGLVRGYEQYF.

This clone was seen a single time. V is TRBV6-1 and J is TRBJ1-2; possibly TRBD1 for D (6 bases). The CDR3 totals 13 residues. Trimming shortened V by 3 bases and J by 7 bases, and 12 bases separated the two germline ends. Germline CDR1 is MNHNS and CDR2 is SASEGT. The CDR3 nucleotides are TGTGCCAGCAGTGACGACCAGGGGTTTGGCTACACCTTC. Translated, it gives CASSDDQGFGYTF.

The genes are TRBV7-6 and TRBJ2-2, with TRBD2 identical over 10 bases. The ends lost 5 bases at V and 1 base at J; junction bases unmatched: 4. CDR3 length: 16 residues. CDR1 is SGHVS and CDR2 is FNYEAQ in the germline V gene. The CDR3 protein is CASSKRTSGNTGELFF. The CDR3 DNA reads TGTGCCAGCAGCAAGAGGACTAGCGGGAACACCGGGGAGCTGTTTTTT.

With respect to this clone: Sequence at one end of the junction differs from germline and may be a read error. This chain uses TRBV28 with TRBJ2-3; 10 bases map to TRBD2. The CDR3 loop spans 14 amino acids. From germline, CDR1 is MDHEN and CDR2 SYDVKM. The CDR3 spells CAGSTRLAGDTQYF. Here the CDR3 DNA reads TGTGCCGGCAGTACTCGACTAGCGGGTGATACGCAGTATTTT. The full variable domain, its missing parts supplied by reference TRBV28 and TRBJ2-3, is DVKVTQSSRYLVKRTGEKVFLECVQDMDHENMFWYRQDPGLGLRLIYFSYDVKMKEKGDIPEGYSVSREKKERFSLILESASTNQTSMYLCAGSTRLAGDTQYFGPGTRLTVL.

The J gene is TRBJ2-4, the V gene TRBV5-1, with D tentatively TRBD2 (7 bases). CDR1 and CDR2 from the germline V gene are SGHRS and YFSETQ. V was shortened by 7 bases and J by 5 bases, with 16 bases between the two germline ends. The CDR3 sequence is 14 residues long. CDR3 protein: CASRPGAGENIQYF. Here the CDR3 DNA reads TGCGCCAGCCGGCCGGGGGCGGGAGAAAACATTCAGTACTTC.

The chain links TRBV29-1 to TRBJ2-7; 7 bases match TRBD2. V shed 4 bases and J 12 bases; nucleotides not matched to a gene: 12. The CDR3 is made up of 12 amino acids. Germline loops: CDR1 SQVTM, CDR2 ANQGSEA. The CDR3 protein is CSVVKAAGELYF. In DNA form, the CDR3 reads TGCAGCGTTGTAAAGGCGGCGGGGGAATTGTACTTC.

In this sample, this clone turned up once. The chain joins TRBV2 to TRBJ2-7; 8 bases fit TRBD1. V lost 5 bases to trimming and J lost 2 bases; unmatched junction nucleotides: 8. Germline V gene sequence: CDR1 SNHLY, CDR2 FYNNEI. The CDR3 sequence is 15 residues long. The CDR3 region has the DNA TGTGCCAGCAGTAGGGACAGGATTCACACCTACGAGCAGTACTTC. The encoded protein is CASSRDRIHTYEQYF.

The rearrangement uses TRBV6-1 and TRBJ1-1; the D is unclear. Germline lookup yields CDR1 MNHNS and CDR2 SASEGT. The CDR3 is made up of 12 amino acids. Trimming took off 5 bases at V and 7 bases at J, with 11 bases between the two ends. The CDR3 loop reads CASSREPSEAFF. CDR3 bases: TGTGCCAGCAGTCGAGAACCGAGTGAAGCTTTCTTT.

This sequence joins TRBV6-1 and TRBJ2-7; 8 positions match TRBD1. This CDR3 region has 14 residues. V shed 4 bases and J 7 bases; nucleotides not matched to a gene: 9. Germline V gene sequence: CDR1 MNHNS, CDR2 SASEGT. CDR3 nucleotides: TGTGCCAGCAGTGCGGGACAGGCCCGTGGAGAGCAGTACTTC. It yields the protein CASSAGQARGEQYF.

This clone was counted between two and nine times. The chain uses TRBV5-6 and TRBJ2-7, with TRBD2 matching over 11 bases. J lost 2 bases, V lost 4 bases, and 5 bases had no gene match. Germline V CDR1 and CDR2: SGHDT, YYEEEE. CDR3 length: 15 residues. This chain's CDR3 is CASSPGTSGTYEQYF. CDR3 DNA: TGTGCCAGCAGCCCAGGGACTAGCGGAACCTACGAGCAGTACTTC.

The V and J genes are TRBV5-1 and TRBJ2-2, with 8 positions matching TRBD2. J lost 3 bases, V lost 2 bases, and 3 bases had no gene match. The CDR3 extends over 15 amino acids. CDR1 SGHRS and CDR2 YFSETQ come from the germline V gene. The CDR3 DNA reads TGCGCCAGCAGCTTTCGAGCGGGGGACACCGGGGAGCTGTTTTTT. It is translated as CASSFRAGDTGELFF. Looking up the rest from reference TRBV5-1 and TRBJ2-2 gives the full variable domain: KAGVTQTPRYLIKTRGQQVTLSCSPISGHRSVSWYQQTPGQGLQFLFEYFSETQRNKGNFPGRFSGRQFSNSRSEMNVSTLELGDSALYLCASSFRAGDTGELFFGEGSRLTVL.

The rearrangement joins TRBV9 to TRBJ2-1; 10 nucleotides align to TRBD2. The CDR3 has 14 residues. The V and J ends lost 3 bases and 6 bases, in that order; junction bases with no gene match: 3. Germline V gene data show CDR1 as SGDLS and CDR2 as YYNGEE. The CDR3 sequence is CASSERLAGNEQFF. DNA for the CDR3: TGTGCCAGCAGCGAAAGACTAGCGGGCAATGAGCAGTTCTTC.

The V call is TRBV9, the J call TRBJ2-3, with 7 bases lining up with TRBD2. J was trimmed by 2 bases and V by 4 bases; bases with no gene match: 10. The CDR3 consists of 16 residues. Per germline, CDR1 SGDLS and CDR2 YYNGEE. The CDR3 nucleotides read TGTGCCAGCAGCCCTCGACTAGCAGTCAACACAGATACGCAGTATTTT. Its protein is CASSPRLAVNTDTQYF.

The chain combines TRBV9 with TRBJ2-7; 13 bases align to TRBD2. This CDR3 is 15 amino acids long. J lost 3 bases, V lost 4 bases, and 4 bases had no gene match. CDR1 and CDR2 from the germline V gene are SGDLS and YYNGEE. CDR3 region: CASSFGTSGNYEQYF. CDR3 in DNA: TGTGCCAGCAGCTTTGGGACTAGCGGGAACTACGAGCAGTACTTC.

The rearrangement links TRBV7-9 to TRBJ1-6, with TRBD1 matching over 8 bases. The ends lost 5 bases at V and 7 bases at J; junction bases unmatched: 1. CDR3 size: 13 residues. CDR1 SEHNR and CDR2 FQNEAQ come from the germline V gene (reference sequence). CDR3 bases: TGTGCCAGCAGCGGGACAGGCAATTCACCCCTCCACTTT. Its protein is CASSGTGNSPLHF. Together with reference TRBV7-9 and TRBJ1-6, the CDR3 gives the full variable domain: DTGVSQNPRHKITKRGQNVTFRCDPISEHNRLYWYRQTLGQGPEFLTYFQNEAQLEKSRLLSDRFSAERPKGSFSTLEIQRTEQGDSAMYLCASSGTGNSPLHFGNGTRLTVT.

This CDR3 reads CASSVSGTGRIQPQHF. The CDR3 bases are TGTGCCAGCAGTGTATCTGGGACAGGGCGGATTCAGCCCCAGCATTTT. This chain uses TRBV6-1 with TRBJ1-5, with 9 bases lining up with TRBD1. Germline-derived CDR1 and CDR2 are MNHNS and SASEGT. V was pared by 4 bases and J by 6 bases, with 10 bases of the junction left unmatched. This CDR3 has 16 amino acids.

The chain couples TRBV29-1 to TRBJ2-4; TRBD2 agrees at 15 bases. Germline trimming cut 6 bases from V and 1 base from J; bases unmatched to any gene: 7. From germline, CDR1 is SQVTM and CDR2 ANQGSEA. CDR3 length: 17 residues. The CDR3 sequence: CSVLGTSGRRAKNIQYF. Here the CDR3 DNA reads TGCAGCGTGCTCGGGACTAGCGGGAGGCGGGCCAAAAACATTCAGTACTTC.

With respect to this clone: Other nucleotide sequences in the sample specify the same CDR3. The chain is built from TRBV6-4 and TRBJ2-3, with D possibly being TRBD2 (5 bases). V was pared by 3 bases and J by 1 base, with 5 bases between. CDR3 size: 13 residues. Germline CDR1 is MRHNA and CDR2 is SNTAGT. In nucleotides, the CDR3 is TGTGCCAGCAGTGAGCGGGGCACAGATACGCAGTATTTT. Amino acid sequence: CASSERGTDTQYF.